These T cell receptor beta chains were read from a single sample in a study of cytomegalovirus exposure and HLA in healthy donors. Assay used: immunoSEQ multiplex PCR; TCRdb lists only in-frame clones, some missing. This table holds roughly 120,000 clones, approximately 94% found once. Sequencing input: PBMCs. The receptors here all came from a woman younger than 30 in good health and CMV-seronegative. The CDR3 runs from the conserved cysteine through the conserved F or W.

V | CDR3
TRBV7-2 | CASSLTSGQETQYF
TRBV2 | CASSDRGVNTEAFF
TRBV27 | CASSTGGQETQYF
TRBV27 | CASSLDRGYEQYF
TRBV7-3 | CASSNRGANTGELFF
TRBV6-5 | CASSPGGITQPQHF
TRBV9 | CASSAQRQGGGYTF
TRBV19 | CASSSRESREQYF
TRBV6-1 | CASRRGQGRNNEQFF
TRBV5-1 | CASSFGTSGGTDTQYF
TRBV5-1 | CASSFGRLAGDTQYF
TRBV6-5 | CASSYSPRTGRDGYTF
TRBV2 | CASSDLAGIYEQYF
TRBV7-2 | CASSFNRVAGNTIYF
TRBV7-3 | CASSPGGSRWQFF
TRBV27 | CASSLGPLAYNEQFF
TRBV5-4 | CASSLPTVLNTEAFF
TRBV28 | CASSLSVTGNTGELFF
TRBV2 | CASSVTVPDIQYF
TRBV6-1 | CASSGTGGSMGYTF
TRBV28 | CASSLPTGRGTEAFF
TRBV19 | CASRPTGSLGEQYF
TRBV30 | CAHDRGISTGELFF
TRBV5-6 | CASSLLDRFSYEQYF
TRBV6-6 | CASSTFETASGNTIYF
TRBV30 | CAWRRGTPHNEQFF
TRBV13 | CASSRGQPANTEAFF
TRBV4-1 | CASSQGTLAGSYEQYF
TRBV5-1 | CASSHGYEQYF
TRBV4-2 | CASSPKEGWAYGYTF
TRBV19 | CASNPTGRSSYNEQFF
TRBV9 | CASSTGTSGTDTQYF
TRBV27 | CASSLGPPHNEQFF
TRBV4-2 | CASSQDRGASYGYTF
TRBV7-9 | CASGRTSGPDTQYF
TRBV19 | CASSPQGGRLETQYF
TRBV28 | CASSSGGEQYF
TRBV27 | CASSFSGTGAQEPQHF
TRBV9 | CASSASGLTEQFF
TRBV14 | CASSQGLRGLREQYF
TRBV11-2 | CASSPTSGIAREQYF
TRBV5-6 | CASSLGVSNQPQHF
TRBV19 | CASSFSGPSYNEQFF
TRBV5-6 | CASSWDRDGYTF
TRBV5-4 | CASSLSGLHEQYF
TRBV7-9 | CASSLARNRGWAYNEQFF
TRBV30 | CAWSGTSGSEQYF
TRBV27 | CASSWARNTEAFF
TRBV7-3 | CASSSGLRELDTQYF
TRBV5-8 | CASSLGTSGTDTQYF
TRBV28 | CASSLMLASGGKTQYF
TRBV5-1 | CASSWGLAGVNEQFF
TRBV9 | CASSVGPKLAGGPLSPFF